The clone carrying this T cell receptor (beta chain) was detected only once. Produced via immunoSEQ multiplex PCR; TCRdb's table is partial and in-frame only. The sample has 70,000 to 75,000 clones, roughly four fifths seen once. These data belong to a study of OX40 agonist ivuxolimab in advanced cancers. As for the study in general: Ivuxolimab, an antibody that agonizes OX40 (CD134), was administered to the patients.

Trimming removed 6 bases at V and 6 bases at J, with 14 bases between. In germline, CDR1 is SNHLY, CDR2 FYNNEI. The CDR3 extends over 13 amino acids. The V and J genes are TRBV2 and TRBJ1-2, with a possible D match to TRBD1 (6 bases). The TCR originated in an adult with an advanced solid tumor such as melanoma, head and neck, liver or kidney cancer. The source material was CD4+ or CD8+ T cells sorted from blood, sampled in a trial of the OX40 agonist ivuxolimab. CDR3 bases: TGTGCCAGCAGCGCGACACAGGGCCATGGCTACACCTTC. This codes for CASSATQGHGYTF. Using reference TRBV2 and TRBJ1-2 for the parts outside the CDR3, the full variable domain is EPEVTQTPSHQVTQMGQEVILRCVPISNHLYFYWYRQILGQKVEFLVSFYNNEISEKSEIFDDQFSVERPDGSNFTLKIRSTKLEDSAMYFCASSATQGHGYTFGSGTRLTVV.